The next 13 T cell receptor beta chains were all read from a single sample in a study of blood T cells in healthy people across ages. With a J-beta primer mix and a sample-barcoded 5' primer, a second PCR ran about 7 to 11 cycles. One entry per CDR3 protein, called by TCRdb with MiXCR from the 5' RACE reads. Among 790,000 or so distinct CDR3 sequences listed, about half were seen once. The sequenced sample was blood. The receptors derive from a man aged 80 or over in good health.

CDR3 DNA: TGCGCCAGCAGCCAAGTTGACAGTAGGGGGGCTAACTATGGCTACACCTTC. This encodes CASSQVDSRGANYGYTF. The chain carries TRBV4-3 and TRBJ1-2, with TRBD1 as a possible D gene (6 bases). Germline loops: CDR1 LGHNA, CDR2 YSLEER. Trimming took off 1 base at V and 0 bases at J, with 15 bases between the two ends. This CDR3 region has 17 residues.

The V and J genes are TRBV20-1 and TRBJ2-7, with 9 bases matching TRBD1. Trimming cost V 6 bases and J 5 bases; bases outside gene matches: 8. CDR3 length: 13 residues. The V gene's germline CDR1 is DFQATT and CDR2 SNEGSKA (reference sequence). Here the CDR3 DNA reads TGCAGTGCAAACCACAGGGGGCTAAACGAGCAGTACTTC. Its translation: CSANHRGLNEQYF.

The genes are TRBV20-1 and TRBJ1-1; 8 bases match TRBD1. The length of the CDR3 is 14 residues. After removal of 1 base from V and 5 bases from J, the junction contained 6 bases not matched to a gene. Germline CDR1 and CDR2: DFQATT and SNEGSKA (reference sequence). CDR3 loop: CSARVTGGGTEAFF. In DNA form, the CDR3 reads TGCAGTGCTAGAGTCACAGGGGGGGGTACTGAAGCTTTCTTT.

This clonotype was counted only a few times. The chain uses TRBV7-9 and TRBJ2-7; D unclear. Trimming left V 8 bases short and J 3 bases short, with 20 bases between. Per the germline V gene, CDR1 is SEHNR and CDR2 is FQNEAQ (reference sequence). This CDR3 region has 15 residues. The CDR3 DNA sequence: TGTGCCAGCCCTCTTTTGGGCGGCTATCGCTACGAGCAGTACTTC. Amino acids: CASPLLGGYRYEQYF.

This clonotype was counted a few times. This chain uses TRBV5-1 with TRBJ2-6; D is possibly TRBD1 or TRBD2 (6 bases each). The CDR3 consists of 15 residues. Trimming cost V 3 bases and J 4 bases, with 11 bases left between them. Germline CDR1 SGHRS, CDR2 YFSETQ. The CDR3 DNA reads TGCGCCAGCAGCTGGGGGGCTTCGGGGGCCAACGTCCTGACTTTC. Translating gives CASSWGASGANVLTF.

The genes are TRBV11-2 and TRBJ2-3; D possibly uses TRBD1 or TRBD2 (5 bases each). Germline-derived CDR1 and CDR2 are SGHAT and FQNNGV. This CDR3 contains 17 residues. Between the trimmed V and J ends, which lost 2 bases and 2 bases, there was a span of 17 bases. CDR3 protein: CASSLKVRGGFTDTQYF. The CDR3 DNA sequence: TGTGCCAGCAGCTTAAAAGTCCGGGGCGGGTTCACAGATACGCAGTATTTT.

V gene TRBV5-1 combines with J gene TRBJ2-5; D is perhaps TRBD1 (6 bases). Germline-derived CDR1 and CDR2 are SGHRS and YFSETQ. The ends were cut back, 0 bases at V and 3 bases at J, with 9 bases in the middle. The CDR3 totals 14 residues. Here the CDR3 reads CASSLEAGEETQYF. The CDR3 coding sequence is TGCGCCAGCAGCTTGGAGGCAGGGGAAGAGACCCAGTACTTC.

V is TRBV5-1 and J is TRBJ1-2; no firm D call. The germline V and J ends were trimmed by 3 bases and 5 bases, with 14 bases remaining between them. The V gene's germline CDR1 is SGHRS and CDR2 YFSETQ. The CDR3 spans 14 residues. DNA of the CDR3: TGCGCCAGCAGCTCAGTCCTCCGGGGATATGGCTACACCTTC. It codes for CASSSVLRGYGYTF.

The chain uses TRBV20-1 and TRBJ2-3; D remains unclear. This CDR3 region has 15 residues. V was shortened by 0 bases and J by 2 bases, with 12 bases between the two germline ends. The germline V gene encodes CDR1 DFQATT and CDR2 SNEGSKA (reference sequence). This CDR3 reads CSARDLGANTDTQYF. In DNA, the CDR3 is TGCAGTGCTAGAGATCTTGGAGCGAACACAGATACGCAGTATTTT.

This chain joins TRBV3-1 and TRBJ2-3, with D perhaps TRBD1 or TRBD2 (5 bases each). The CDR3 spans 18 residues. Between the trimmed V and J ends, which lost 0 bases and 4 bases, there was a span of 20 bases. The germline gives CDR1 LGHDT, CDR2 YNNKEL (reference sequence). CDR3 sequence reads: CASSQDWDGRESADTQYF. CDR3 nucleotides: TGTGCCAGCAGCCAAGATTGGGACGGCCGGGAAAGCGCAGATACGCAGTATTTT.

This clonotype was counted at least ten times. The V and J genes are TRBV3-1 and TRBJ2-1; D not certain. Germline CDR1 is LGHDT and CDR2 is YNNKEL (reference sequence). V was pared by 0 bases and J by 10 bases, with 7 bases between. This CDR3 region has 12 residues. The chain's CDR3 is CASSQEGREQFF. The CDR3 nucleotides read TGTGCCAGCAGCCAAGAAGGTCGAGAGCAGTTCTTC.

The chain combines TRBV25-1 with TRBJ1-1; weak D call: TRBD1 (6 bases). CDR1 MGHDK and CDR2 SYGVNS come from the germline V gene. There are 13 residues in the CDR3. Trimming stripped 7 bases from V and 0 bases from J, with 9 bases between. This chain's CDR3 is CASNKGVNTEAFF. As DNA, the CDR3 is TGTGCCAGCAACAAGGGGGTGAACACTGAAGCTTTCTTT.

The chain combines TRBV7-9 with TRBJ2-5; TRBD1 agrees at 7 bases. The J call may be in error: the DNA end matches TRBJ2-7 better. This CDR3 has 14 amino acids. Germline values: CDR1 SEHNR, CDR2 FQNEAQ (reference sequence). CDR3: CASSIESGGNEQYF. CDR3 DNA: TGTGCCAGCAGCATAGAGTCAGGGGGAAACGAGCAGTACTTC.